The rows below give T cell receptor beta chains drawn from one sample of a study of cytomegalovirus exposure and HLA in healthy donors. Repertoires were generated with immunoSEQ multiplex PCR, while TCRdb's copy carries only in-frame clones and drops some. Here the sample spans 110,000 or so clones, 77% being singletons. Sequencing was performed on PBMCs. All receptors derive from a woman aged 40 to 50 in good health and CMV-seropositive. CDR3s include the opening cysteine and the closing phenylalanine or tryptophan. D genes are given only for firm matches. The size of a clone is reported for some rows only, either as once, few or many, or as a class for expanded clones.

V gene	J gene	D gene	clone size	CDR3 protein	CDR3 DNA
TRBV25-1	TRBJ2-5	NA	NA	CASSEDRVQETQYF	TGTGCCAGCAGTGAGGACAGAGTCCAAGAGACCCAGTACTTC
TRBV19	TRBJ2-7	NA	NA	CASSISETGVREQYF	TGTGCCAGTAGTATCTCCGAGACCGGGGTAAGGGAGCAGTACTTC
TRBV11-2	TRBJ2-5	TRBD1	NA	CASSFSGQGVKETQYF	TGTGCCAGCAGCTTCTCGGGACAGGGGGTAAAAGAGACCCAGTACTTC
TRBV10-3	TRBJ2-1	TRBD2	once	CAIRTRGTSGNNEQFF	TGTGCCATCAGAACCCGAGGGACTAGCGGGAACAATGAGCAGTTCTTC
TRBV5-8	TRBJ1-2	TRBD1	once	CASSLRTGGIYGYTF	TGTGCCAGCAGCCTACGGACAGGGGGTATCTATGGCTACACCTTC
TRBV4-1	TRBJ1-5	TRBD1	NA	CASSHAVGGQGNNQPQHF	TGCGCCAGCAGCCATGCCGTCGGGGGACAGGGAAACAATCAGCCCCAGCATTTT
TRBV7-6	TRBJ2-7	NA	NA	CASRREPSSYEQYF	TGTGCCAGCAGACGAGAGCCGAGCTCCTACGAGCAGTACTTC
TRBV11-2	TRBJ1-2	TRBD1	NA	CASSLDRMTGGSKDGYTF	TGTGCCAGCAGCTTAGATCGAATGACAGGGGGTAGTAAGGATGGCTACACCTTC
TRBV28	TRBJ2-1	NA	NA	CASSSYRTAEQFF	TGTGCCAGCAGTTCCTATCGGACAGCTGAGCAGTTCTTC
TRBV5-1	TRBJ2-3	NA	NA	CASSPLGGIAGDTQYF	TGCGCCAGCAGCCCCCTTGGCGGGATCGCCGGAGATACGCAGTATTTT
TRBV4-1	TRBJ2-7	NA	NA	CASSHDRAYEQYF	TGCGCCAGCAGCCACGACCGGGCCTACGAGCAGTACTTC
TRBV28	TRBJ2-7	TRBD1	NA	CASSLKGGRYEQYF	TGTGCCAGCAGTTTAAAAGGGGGCCGGTACGAGCAGTACTTC
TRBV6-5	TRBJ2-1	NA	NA	CASKGGLSYNEQFF	TGTGCCAGCAAAGGCGGGCTCTCCTACAATGAGCAGTTCTTC
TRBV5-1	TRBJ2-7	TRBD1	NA	CASRRQGEQYF	TGCGCCAGCAGAAGACAGGGCGAGCAGTACTTC
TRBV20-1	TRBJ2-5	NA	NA	CSASLNSREYF	TGCAGTGCTAGCCTCAACTCGCGGGAGTACTTC
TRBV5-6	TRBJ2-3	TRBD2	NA	CASSFKTSGDNTDTQYF	TGTGCCAGCAGCTTCAAAACTAGCGGGGATAACACAGATACGCAGTATTTT
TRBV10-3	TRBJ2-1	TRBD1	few	CAISRGGRNEQFF	TGTGCCATCAGTAGAGGGGGCCGGAATGAGCAGTTCTTC
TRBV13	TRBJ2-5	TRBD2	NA	CASSSSGGDTGETQYF	TGTGCCAGCAGCTCTAGCGGGGGGGACACGGGAGAGACCCAGTACTTC
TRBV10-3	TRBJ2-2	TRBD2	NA	CAIRPAGNTGELFF	TGTGCCATCAGGCCAGCGGGAAACACCGGGGAGCTGTTTTTT
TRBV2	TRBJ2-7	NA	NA	CASSDNYEQYF	TGTGCCAGCAGTGATAACTACGAGCAGTACTTC
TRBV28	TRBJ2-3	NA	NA	CASSLAGSDTQYF	TGTGCCAGCAGTTTGGCAGGCTCAGATACGCAGTATTTT
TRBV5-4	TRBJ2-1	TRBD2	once	CASSLEAGGGNEQFF	TGTGCCAGCAGCTTGGAGGCGGGAGGGGGGAATGAGCAGTTCTTC
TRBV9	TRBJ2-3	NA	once	CASSVSSGSTDTQYF	TGTGCCAGCAGCGTTTCCTCCGGGAGCACAGATACGCAGTATTTT
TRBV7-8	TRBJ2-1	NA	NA	CASSWTNYNEQFF	TGTGCCAGCAGCTGGACTAATTACAATGAGCAGTTCTTC
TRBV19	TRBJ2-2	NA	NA	CASSIRGSNTGELFF	TGTGCCAGTAGTATCAGAGGTAGCAACACCGGGGAGCTGTTTTTT
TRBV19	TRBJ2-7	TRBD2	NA	CASRYRAGGFYEQYF	TGTGCCAGTAGGTATCGAGCGGGGGGTTTTTACGAGCAGTACTTC
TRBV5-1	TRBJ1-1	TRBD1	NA	CASSLETGPYTEAFF	TGCGCCAGCAGCTTAGAGACAGGGCCTTACACTGAAGCTTTCTTT
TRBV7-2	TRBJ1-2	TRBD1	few	CASRPGQGVLGYTF	TGTGCCAGCAGACCCGGACAGGGAGTTTTGGGCTACACCTTC
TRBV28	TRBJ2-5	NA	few	CASGTQQETQYF	TGTGCCAGCGGGACACAACAAGAGACCCAGTACTTC
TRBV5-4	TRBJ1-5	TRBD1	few	CASSFAGGQPQHF	TGTGCCAGCAGCTTTGCAGGGGGCCAGCCCCAGCATTTT
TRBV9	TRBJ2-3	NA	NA	CASSRGGPADTQYF	TGTGCCAGCAGCAGGGGAGGTCCGGCAGATACGCAGTATTTT
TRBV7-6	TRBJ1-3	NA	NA	CASSLGGGGNTIYF	TGTGCCAGCAGCTTAGGAGGGGGAGGAAACACCATATATTTT
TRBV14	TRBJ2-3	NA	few	CASSQALRSNTQYF	TGTGCCAGCAGCCAAGCCTTGAGGTCCAATACGCAGTATTTT
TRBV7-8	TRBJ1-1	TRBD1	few	CASSQGTGYTEAFF	TGTGCCAGCAGCCAAGGGACAGGGTACACTGAAGCTTTCTTT
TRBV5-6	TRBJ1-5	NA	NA	CASSREGAYSNQPQHF	TGTGCCAGCAGTAGGGAAGGGGCTTATAGCAATCAGCCCCAGCATTTT
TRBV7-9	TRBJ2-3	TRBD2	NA	CASSPTSGSWDTQYF	TGTGCCAGCAGCCCGACTAGCGGGAGCTGGGATACGCAGTATTTT
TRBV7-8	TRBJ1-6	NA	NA	CASSLRRVPLLEDRGAGLHF	TGTGCCAGCAGCTTAAGAAGGGTCCCATTGTTGGAGGATCGTGGTGCCGGCCTCCACTTT
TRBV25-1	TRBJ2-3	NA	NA	CASRTPGASADTQYF	TGTGCCAGCAGGACCCCAGGGGCTAGTGCAGATACGCAGTATTTT
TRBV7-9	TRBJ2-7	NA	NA	CSSSDQETGGSYEQYF	TGTTCCAGCAGCGATCAGGAGACAGGTGGCTCCTACGAGCAGTACTTC
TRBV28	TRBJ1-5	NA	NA	CASTWGDNQPQHF	TGTGCCAGCACTTGGGGGGACAATCAGCCCCAGCATTTT
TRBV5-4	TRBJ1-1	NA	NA	CASSPPGLKNTEAFF	TGTGCCAGCAGCCCCCCCGGACTAAAGAACACTGAAGCTTTCTTT
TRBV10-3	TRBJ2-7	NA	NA	CAISPTDSYEQYF	TGTGCCATCAGTCCGACAGACTCCTACGAGCAGTACTTC
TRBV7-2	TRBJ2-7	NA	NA	CASSLGAGGYEQYF	TGTGCCAGCAGCTTAGGGGCAGGCGGGTACGAGCAGTACTTC
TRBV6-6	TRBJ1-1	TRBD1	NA	CASSYPTGDTEAFF	TGTGCCAGCAGTTACCCCACAGGGGACACTGAAGCTTTCTTT
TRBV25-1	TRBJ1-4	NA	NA	CASSEYYGGGKLFF	TGTGCCAGCAGTGAATACTATGGGGGGGGGAAACTGTTTTTT
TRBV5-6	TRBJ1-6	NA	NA	CASSNPGHPSSYNSPLHF	TGTGCCAGCAGCAATCCGGGACACCCGAGCTCCTATAATTCACCCCTCCACTTT
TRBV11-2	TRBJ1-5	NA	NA	CASSFLGGGDQPQHF	TGTGCCAGCAGCTTCCTGGGCGGGGGAGATCAGCCCCAGCATTTT
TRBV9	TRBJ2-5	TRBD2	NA	CASSVSGTSEETQYF	TGTGCCAGCAGCGTCTCCGGGACTAGTGAGGAGACCCAGTACTTC
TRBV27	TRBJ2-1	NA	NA	CASREFDPRNEQFF	TGTGCCAGCAGGGAGTTTGACCCGCGGAATGAGCAGTTCTTC
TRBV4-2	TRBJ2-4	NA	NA	CASSQERAIQYF	TGTGCCAGCAGCCAAGAGAGGGCGATTCAGTACTTC